The rows below give T cell receptor beta chains drawn from one sample of a study of beta chain features in type 1 diabetes. The data were produced by immunoSEQ multiplex PCR, yet TCRdb's version contains in-frame clones alone and is incomplete. The sample has hundreds of thousands of clones; about a tenth are singletons. Sequencing was carried out using naive CD4+ T cells from blood. The source is a man under 40 with type 1 diabetes. Both conserved end residues are part of each CDR3. A D gene is named only where the DNA matches it firmly. Size tells how often a clone was seen (once, few, many) or the class of an expanded clone, and some rows leave it out.

v_gene	j_gene	abundance	d_gene	CDR3nt	CDR3aa
TRBV5-4	TRBJ2-3	NA	NA	TGTGCCAGCAGCTTGGTCCCGACCGGACAGACGATTAATACGCAGTATTTT	CASSLVPTGQTINTQYF
TRBV5-1	TRBJ1-6	few	NA	TGCGCCAGCAGCTCAGGGTGGGATAATTCACCCCTCCACTTT	CASSSGWDNSPLHF
TRBV27	TRBJ2-5	NA	NA	TGTGCCAGCAGTTTAAGGAGTGGGGCCGAGACCCAGTACTTC	CASSLRSGAETQYF
TRBV9	TRBJ2-5	NA	TRBD2	TGTGCCAGCAGCGTAGGGGGACTAGCGGGGCCAGGGACCCAGTACTTC	CASSVGGLAGPGTQYF
TRBV18	TRBJ2-7	NA	TRBD1	TGTGCCAGCTCACCACCGCCATGGGACAGTTCCTACGAGCAGTACTTC	CASSPPPWDSSYEQYF
TRBV9	TRBJ1-1	NA	NA	TGTGCCAGCAGCTCACAGGGGAACACTGAAGCTTTCTTT	CASSSQGNTEAFF
TRBV28	TRBJ1-6	few	TRBD1	TGTGCCAGCAGTGACGGGACAGGCCTACTTTTTGGTAATTCACCCCTCCACTTT	CASSDGTGLLFGNSPLHF
TRBV19	TRBJ1-5	NA	NA	TGTGCCAGTAGTATAGCGGAAGGCCTCACGGGGCCCCAGCATTTT	CASSIAEGLTGPQHF
TRBV29-1	TRBJ1-1	NA	NA	TGCAGCGTTTGTCCCACCGGGGACACTGAAGCTTTCTTT	CSVCPTGDTEAFF
TRBV4-2	TRBJ2-3	few	TRBD2	TGTGCCAGCAGCCAAGATTCTAGCGGGGGGATGTCAGATACGCAGTATTTT	CASSQDSSGGMSDTQYF
TRBV20-1	TRBJ2-5	few	NA	TGCAGCGCTCCGGACCGGGGAACCCAGTACTTC	CSAPDRGTQYF
TRBV6-5	TRBJ2-7	NA	NA	TGTGCCAGCAGCTGGTCCAGGGCTTTGGTGGACGAGCAGTACTTC	CASSWSRALVDEQYF
TRBV6-5	TRBJ2-4	few	TRBD1	TGTGCCAGCACTTCGCGACAGGGGAACATTCAGTACTTC	CASTSRQGNIQYF
TRBV11-2	TRBJ2-5	NA	TRBD2	TGTGCCAGCAGCTTATTGGTAGCGGGGGGACAAGAGACCCAGTACTTC	CASSLLVAGGQETQYF
TRBV5-6	TRBJ2-5	NA	TRBD2	TGTGCCAGCAGCCCGGGACTAGCGGGGGCCCAGACCCAGTACTTC	CASSPGLAGAQTQYF
TRBV9	TRBJ2-1	few	NA	TGTGCCAGCAGCATCGACCGGGGGTCCTACAATGAGCAGTTCTTC	CASSIDRGSYNEQFF
TRBV7-8	TRBJ2-1	NA	TRBD2	TGTGCCAGCAGCTTAACTAGCGGGGGGCCGCTCGAGCAGTTCTTC	CASSLTSGGPLEQFF
TRBV30	TRBJ1-2	NA	NA	TGTGCCTGGACCCCCGGGACTCCGGCCCGCTACACCTTC	CAWTPGTPARYTF
TRBV5-1	TRBJ2-5	NA	NA	TGCGCCAGCAGCCCCGACAGTGTGAGCACTCCGAAGACCCAGTACTTC	CASSPDSVSTPKTQYF
TRBV5-1	TRBJ1-4	NA	TRBD1	TGCGCCAGCCGCCAAAAGGACAGGGAGAATGAAAAACTGTTTTTT	CASRQKDRENEKLFF
TRBV6-5	TRBJ2-1	few	TRBD1	TGTGCCAGCAGTAGGGGACAGGGCGTGGGCGAGCAGTTCTTC	CASSRGQGVGEQFF
TRBV11-2	TRBJ2-2	NA	NA	TGTGCCAGCAGCTTAGCCGGGACACCTCTGCTGTTTTTT	CASSLAGTPLLFF
TRBV2	TRBJ2-7	NA	NA	TGTGCCAGCAGTTCACACTCCTACGAGCAGTACTTC	CASSSHSYEQYF
TRBV2	TRBJ1-1	few	NA	TGTGCCGGGGGCCTATTGAACACTGAAGCTTTCTTT	CAGGLLNTEAFF
TRBV29-1	TRBJ1-2	NA	TRBD1	TGCAGCGCTGGGACAGGGGGCGGTGGGAACTATGGCTACACCTTC	CSAGTGGGGNYGYTF
TRBV6-7	TRBJ2-4	NA	TRBD1	TGTGCCAGCAGTTACTTCAGGGGGAAAAGCATTCAGTACTTC	CASSYFRGKSIQYF
TRBV7-3	TRBJ1-5	few	NA	TGTGCCAGCAGCTCGGGACTCCGAAAAAAGGATCAGCCCCAGCATTTT	CASSSGLRKKDQPQHF
TRBV5-6	TRBJ2-5	NA	TRBD2	TGTGCCAGCAGCAGGGGACTAGCGGGGGAGACCCAGTACTTC	CASSRGLAGETQYF
TRBV2	TRBJ2-6	few	NA	TGTGCCAGCAGCCCAGGGGTTTACTCTGGGGCCAACGTCCTGACTTTC	CASSPGVYSGANVLTF
TRBV10-3	TRBJ2-7	NA	NA	TGTGCCATCAGTGAGCGAGGGGGGGACTCCTACGAGCAGTACTTC	CAISERGGDSYEQYF
TRBV7-9	TRBJ1-2	NA	NA	TGTGCCAGCAGCTTACAGGGATCTGGCTACACCTTC	CASSLQGSGYTF